The rows below give T cell receptor beta chains drawn from one sample of a study of T cells in Graves' hyperthyroidism and ophthalmopathy. TCRdb itself ran the multiplex PCR reads through MiXCR, one entry per CDR3 protein. The table includes fewer than 350,000 distinct CDR3 sequences, roughly a fifth detected once. The sequenced sample consisted of blood. The receptor set was obtained from a woman aged 50 to 60 with Graves' hyperthyroidism. CDR3s include the opening cysteine and the closing phenylalanine or tryptophan. D genes are given only for firm matches. Size values are once, few and many counts, or a class for expanded clones, and some rows have none.

v_gene	abundance	d_gene	j_gene	CDR3aa	CDR3nt
TRBV20-1	.	.	TRBJ1-2	CSAPGVLGYTF	TGCAGTGCCCCGGGGGTGCTCGGCTACACCTTC
TRBV11-2	many	.	TRBJ2-1	CASSFDVSREQFF	TGTGCCAGCAGCTTCGACGTGTCGCGGGAGCAGTTCTTC
TRBV6-1	few	TRBD1	TRBJ2-3	CASIGQGKVTDTQYF	TGTGCCAGCATCGGACAGGGAAAGGTAACAGATACGCAGTATTTT
TRBV9	many	.	TRBJ1-3	CASSVAGSSGNTIYF	TGTGCCAGCAGCGTGGCGGGGAGCTCTGGAAACACCATATATTTT
TRBV7-3	many	.	TRBJ2-5	CASSLGRQVGETQYF	TGTGCCAGCAGCTTAGGGAGACAGGTTGGGGAGACCCAGTACTTC
TRBV28	.	.	TRBJ1-5	CASRTRQPSNQPQHF	TGTGCCAGCAGAACTCGACAGCCAAGCAATCAGCCCCAGCATTTT
TRBV11-2	many	TRBD1	TRBJ1-2	CASSSRGSGQGKYGYTF	TGTGCCAGCAGCTCCAGGGGGAGCGGACAGGGGAAATATGGCTACACCTTC
TRBV12-3/TRBV12-4	many	.	TRBJ2-4	CASGRGENIQYF	TGTGCCAGCGGCAGGGGGGAAAACATTCAGTACTTC
TRBV5-1	.	.	TRBJ2-5	CASSSGSPQETQYF	TGCGCCAGCAGCTCCGGGAGCCCACAAGAGACCCAGTACTTC
TRBV29-1	.	.	TRBJ2-5	CSVERQETQYF	TGCAGCGTTGAACGTCAAGAGACCCAGTACTTC